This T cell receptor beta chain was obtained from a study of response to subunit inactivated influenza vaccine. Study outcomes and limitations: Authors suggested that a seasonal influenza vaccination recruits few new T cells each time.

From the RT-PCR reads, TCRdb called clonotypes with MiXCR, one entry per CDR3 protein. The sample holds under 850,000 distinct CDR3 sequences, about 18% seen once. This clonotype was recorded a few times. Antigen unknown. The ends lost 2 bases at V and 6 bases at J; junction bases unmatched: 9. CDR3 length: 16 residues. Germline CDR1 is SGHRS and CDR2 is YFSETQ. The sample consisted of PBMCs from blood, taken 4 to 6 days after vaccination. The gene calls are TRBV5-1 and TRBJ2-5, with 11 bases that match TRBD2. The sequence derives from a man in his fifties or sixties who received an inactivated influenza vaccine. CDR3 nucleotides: TGCGCCAGCAGCTTTAGTAGCGGGAGGGCCGTGAAGACCCAGTACTTC. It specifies CASSFSSGRAVKTQYF.